This T cell receptor beta chain was observed in a study of human T cells and chemical hapten exposure. For the study at large: Small pooled library volume differences chiefly drove per-sample TCR yield variation.

General study points: Significantly more large CDR3 similarity clusters arose among expanded TCRs than among controls.

The CDR3 has 16 residues. Germline CDR1 and CDR2: DFQATT and SNEGSKA (reference sequence). V was pared by 5 bases and J by 1 base, with 10 bases of the junction left unmatched. The time point denotes: patch test 1, 2 weeks after DPC sensitization. As for treatment: therapeutic diphenylcyclopropenone sensitization with weekly scalp DPC. Donation of samples came from alopecia patients who were 18 to 70 years old and suitable for DPC. On this clonotype: The antigen remains unidentified.

TCRdb re-derived calls from the RACE reads in MiXCR, one entry per CDR3 protein. The sample shows around 53,000 distinct CDR3 sequences, around 9% of them seen only once. The chain joins TRBV20-1 to TRBJ2-3, with TRBD2 identical over 9 bases. The material sequenced was whole blood, taken in connection with sensitization to the hapten diphenylcyclopropenone (DPC). This clonotype was sampled from a woman in her forties or fifties with alopecia areata. Some clones in this sample may be carry-over from other donors' samples. The CDR3 DNA reads TGCAGTGCTCAGGCTCCGCGGGAGGGCGGCACAGATACGCAGTATTTT. Amino acids: CSAQAPREGGTDTQYF.